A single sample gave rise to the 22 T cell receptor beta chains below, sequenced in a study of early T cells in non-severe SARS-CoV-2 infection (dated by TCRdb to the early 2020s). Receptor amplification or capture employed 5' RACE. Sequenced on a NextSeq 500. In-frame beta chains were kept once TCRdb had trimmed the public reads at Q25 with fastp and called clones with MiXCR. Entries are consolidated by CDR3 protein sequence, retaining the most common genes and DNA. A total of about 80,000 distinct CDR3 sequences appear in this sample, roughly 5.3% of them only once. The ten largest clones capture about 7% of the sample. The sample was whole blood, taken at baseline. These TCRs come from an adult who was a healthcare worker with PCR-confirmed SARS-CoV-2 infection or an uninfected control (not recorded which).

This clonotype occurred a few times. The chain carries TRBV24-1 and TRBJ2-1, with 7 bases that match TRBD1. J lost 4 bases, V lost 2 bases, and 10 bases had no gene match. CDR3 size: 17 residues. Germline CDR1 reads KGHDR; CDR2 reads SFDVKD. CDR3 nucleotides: TGTGCCACCAGTGATTCTAACGAAGTGGGACAGTACAATGAGCAGTTCTTC. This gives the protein CATSDSNEVGQYNEQFF.

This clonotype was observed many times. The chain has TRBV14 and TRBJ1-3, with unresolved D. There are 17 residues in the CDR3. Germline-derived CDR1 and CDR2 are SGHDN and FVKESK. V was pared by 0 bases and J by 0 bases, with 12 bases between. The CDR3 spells CASSQDVATISGNTIYF. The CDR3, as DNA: TGTGCCAGCAGCCAAGATGTCGCCACCATCTCTGGAAACACCATATATTTT.

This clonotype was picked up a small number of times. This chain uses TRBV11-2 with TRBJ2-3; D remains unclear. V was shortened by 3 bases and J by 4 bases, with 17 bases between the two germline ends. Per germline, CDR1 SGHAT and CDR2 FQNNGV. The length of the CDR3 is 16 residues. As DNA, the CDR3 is TGTGCCAGCAGCTTGGTTTTAGTTCCCCAAGCAGATACGCAGTATTTT. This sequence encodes CASSLVLVPQADTQYF.

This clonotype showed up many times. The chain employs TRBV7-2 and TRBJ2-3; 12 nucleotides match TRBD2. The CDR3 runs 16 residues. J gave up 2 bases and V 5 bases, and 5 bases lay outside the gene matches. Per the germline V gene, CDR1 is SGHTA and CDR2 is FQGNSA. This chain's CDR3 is CASSQGLAGTTDTQYF. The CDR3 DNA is TGTGCCAGCAGCCAGGGACTAGCGGGCACCACAGATACGCAGTATTTT. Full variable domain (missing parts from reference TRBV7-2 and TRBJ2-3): GAGVSQSPSNKVTEKGKDVELRCDPISGHTALYWYRQSLGQGLEFLIYFQGNSAPDKSGLPSDRFSAERTGGSVSTLTIQRTQQEDSAVYLCASSQGLAGTTDTQYFGPGTRLTVL.

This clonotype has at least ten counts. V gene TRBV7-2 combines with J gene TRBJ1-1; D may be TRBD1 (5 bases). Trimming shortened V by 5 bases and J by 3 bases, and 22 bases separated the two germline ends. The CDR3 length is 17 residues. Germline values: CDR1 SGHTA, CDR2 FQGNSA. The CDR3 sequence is CASSPGIWGGGYTEAFF. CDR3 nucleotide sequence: TGTGCCAGCAGCCCTGGTATTTGGGGCGGGGGATACACTGAAGCTTTCTTT.

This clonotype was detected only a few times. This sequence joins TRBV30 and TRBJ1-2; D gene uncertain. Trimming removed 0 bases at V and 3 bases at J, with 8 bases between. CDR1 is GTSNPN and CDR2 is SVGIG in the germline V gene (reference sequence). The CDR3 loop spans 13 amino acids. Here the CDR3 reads CAWSVRRDYGYTF. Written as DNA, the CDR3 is TGTGCCTGGAGTGTAAGGCGTGACTATGGCTACACCTTC.

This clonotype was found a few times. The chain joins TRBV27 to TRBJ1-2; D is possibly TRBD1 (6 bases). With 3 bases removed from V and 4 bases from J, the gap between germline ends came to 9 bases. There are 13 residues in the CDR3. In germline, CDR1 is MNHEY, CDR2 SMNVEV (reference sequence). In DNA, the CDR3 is TGTGCCAGCAGTTTCCCGGGGGCCTATGGCTACACCTTC. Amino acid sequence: CASSFPGAYGYTF.

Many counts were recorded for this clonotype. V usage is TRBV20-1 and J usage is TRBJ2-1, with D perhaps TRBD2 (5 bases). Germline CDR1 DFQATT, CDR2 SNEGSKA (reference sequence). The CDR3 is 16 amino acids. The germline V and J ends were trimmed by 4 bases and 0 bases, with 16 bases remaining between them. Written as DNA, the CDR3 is TGCAGTGCTAATTCAGAGGGCGCGGCCTCCTACAATGAGCAGTTCTTC. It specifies CSANSEGAASYNEQFF.

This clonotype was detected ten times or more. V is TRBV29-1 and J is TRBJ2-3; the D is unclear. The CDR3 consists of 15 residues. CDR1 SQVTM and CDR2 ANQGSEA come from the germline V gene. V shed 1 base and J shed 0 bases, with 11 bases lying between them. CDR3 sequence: CSVEGGPPSTDTQYF. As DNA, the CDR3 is TGCAGCGTTGAAGGAGGCCCACCTAGCACAGATACGCAGTATTTT.

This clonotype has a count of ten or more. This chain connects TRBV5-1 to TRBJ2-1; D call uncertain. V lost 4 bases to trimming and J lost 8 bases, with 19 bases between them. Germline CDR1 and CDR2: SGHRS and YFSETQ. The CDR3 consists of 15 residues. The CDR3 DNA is TGCGCCAGCAGCCAAGACCGAACGGGTGTCTATGAGCAGTTCTTC. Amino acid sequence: CASSQDRTGVYEQFF.

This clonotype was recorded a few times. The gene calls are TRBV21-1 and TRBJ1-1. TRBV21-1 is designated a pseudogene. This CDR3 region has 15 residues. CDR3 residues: CASSKGEGFFTEAFF. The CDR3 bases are TGTGCCAGCAGCAAAGGGGAGGGATTCTTCACTGAAGCTTTCTTT.

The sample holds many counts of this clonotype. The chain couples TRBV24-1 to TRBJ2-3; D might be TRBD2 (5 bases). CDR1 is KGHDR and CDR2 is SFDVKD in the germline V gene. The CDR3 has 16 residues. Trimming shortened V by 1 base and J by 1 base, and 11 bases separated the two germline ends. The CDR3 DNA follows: TGTGCCACCAGTGATTTTGACGGAGGAGGCACAGATACGCAGTATTTT. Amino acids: CATSDFDGGGTDTQYF.

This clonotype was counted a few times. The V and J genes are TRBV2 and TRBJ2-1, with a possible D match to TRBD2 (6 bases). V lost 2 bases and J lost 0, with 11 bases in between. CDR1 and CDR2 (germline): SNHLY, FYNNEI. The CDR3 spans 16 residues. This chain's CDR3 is CASSELAQSSYNEQFF. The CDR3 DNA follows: TGTGCCAGCAGTGAACTAGCGCAGAGCTCCTACAATGAGCAGTTCTTC. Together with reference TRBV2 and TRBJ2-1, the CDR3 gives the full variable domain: EPEVTQTPSHQVTQMGQEVILRCVPISNHLYFYWYRQILGQKVEFLVSFYNNEISEKSEIFDDQFSVERPDGSNFTLKIRSTKLEDSAMYFCASSELAQSSYNEQFFGPGTRLTVL.

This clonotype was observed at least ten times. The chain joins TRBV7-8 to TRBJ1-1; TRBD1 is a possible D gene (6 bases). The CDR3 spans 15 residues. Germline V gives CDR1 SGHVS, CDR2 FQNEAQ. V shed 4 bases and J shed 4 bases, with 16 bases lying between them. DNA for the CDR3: TGTGCCAGCAGCTGGGGGCGAGAATGGGGCACTGAAGCTTTCTTT. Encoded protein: CASSWGREWGTEAFF.

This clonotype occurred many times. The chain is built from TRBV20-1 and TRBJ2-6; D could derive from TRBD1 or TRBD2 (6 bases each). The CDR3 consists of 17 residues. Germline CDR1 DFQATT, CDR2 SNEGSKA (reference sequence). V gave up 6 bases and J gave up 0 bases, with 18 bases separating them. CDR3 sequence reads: CSASSGAGISGANVLTF. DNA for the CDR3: TGCAGTGCCTCATCGGGGGCTGGGATCTCTGGGGCCAACGTCCTGACTTTC.

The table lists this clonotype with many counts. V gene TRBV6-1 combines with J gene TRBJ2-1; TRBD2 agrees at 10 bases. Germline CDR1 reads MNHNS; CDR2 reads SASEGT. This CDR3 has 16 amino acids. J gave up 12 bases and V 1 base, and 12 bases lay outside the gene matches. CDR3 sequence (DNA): TGTGCCAGCAGTGAAGATGAGCGGGAGGGTTCGTTCGTGCAGTTCTTC. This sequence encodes CASSEDEREGSFVQFF.

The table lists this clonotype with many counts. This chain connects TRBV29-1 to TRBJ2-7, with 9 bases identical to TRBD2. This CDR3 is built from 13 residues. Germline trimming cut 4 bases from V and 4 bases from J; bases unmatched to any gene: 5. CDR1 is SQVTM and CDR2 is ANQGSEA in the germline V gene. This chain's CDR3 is CSVGSGRSYEQYF. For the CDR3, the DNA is TGCAGCGTTGGCAGCGGGAGGTCTTACGAGCAGTACTTC.

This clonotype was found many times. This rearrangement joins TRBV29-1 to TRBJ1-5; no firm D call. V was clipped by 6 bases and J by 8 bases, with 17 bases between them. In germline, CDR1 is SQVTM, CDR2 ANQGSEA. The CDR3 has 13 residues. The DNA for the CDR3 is TGCAGCGTCAGAGAGGCCGATGGGAAGCCCCAGCATTTT. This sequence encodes CSVREADGKPQHF.

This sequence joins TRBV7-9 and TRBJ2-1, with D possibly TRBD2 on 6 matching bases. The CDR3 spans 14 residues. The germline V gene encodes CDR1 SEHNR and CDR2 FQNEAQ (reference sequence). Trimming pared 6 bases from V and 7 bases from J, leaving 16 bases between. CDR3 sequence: CASSPPGLLNEQFF. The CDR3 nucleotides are TGTGCCAGCAGTCCACCGGGACTCCTAAATGAGCAGTTCTTC.

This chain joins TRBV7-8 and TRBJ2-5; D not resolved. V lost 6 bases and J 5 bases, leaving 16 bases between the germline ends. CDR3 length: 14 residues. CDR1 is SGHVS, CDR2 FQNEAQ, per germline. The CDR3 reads CASRLQVQQETQYF. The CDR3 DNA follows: TGTGCCAGCAGGCTGCAGGTCCAGCAGGAGACCCAGTACTTC.

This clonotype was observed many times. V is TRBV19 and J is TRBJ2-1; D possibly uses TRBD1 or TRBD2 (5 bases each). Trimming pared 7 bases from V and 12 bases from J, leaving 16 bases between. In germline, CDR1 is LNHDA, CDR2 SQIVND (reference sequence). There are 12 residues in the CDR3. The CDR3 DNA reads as TGTGCCAGTACCGGAGAATCTGGGGGGCAGTTCTTC. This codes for CASTGESGGQFF.

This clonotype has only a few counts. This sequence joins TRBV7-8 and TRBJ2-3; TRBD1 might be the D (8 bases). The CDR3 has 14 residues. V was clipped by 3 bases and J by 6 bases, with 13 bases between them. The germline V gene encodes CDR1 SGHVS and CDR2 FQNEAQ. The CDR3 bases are TGTGCCAGCAGCTTTAACAGGGGGGGTGATACGCAGTATTTT. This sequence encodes CASSFNRGGDTQYF.